This T cell receptor beta chain is from a study of blood T cells in healthy people across ages. Total RNA was isolated from each sample in quantities of at least 5 micrograms. Germline CDR1 KGHSH, CDR2 LQKENI. The V segment lost 6 bases and the J segment 2 bases; nucleotides outside the gene matches: 9. CDR3 size: 15 residues. A second PCR of roughly 6 to 12 cycles used a sample-barcoded 5' primer and a J-beta primer mix. Each TCR beta cDNA got a 12-nucleotide random molecular identifier. Paired-end reads containing CDR3 totaled no fewer than 3 million for each sample. One entry per CDR3 protein results from TCRdb running MiXCR on the 5' RACE reads. The data contain approximately 800,000 distinct CDR3 sequences, around half of them singletons.

This TCR was recovered from an older man in good health. The sample was blood. The chain employs TRBV18 and TRBJ2-7, with 8 bases matching TRBD1. The CDR3 spells CASSPLGQVPYEQYF. The CDR3 nucleotides are TGTGCCAGCTCTCCCTTGGGACAGGTTCCCTACGAGCAGTACTTC.